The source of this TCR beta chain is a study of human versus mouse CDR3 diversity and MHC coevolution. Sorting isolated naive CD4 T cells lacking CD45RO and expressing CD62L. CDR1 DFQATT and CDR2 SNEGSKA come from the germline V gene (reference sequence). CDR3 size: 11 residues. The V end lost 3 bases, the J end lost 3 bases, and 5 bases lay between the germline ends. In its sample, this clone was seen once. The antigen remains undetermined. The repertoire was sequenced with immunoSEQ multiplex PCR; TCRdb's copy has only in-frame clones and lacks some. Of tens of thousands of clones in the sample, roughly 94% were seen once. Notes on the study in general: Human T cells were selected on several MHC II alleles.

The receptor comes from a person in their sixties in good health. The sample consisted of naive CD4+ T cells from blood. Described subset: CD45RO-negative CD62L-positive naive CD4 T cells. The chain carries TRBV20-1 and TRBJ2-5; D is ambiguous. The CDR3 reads CSASAEETQYF. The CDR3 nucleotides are TGCAGTGCTAGTGCAGAAGAGACCCAGTACTTC.